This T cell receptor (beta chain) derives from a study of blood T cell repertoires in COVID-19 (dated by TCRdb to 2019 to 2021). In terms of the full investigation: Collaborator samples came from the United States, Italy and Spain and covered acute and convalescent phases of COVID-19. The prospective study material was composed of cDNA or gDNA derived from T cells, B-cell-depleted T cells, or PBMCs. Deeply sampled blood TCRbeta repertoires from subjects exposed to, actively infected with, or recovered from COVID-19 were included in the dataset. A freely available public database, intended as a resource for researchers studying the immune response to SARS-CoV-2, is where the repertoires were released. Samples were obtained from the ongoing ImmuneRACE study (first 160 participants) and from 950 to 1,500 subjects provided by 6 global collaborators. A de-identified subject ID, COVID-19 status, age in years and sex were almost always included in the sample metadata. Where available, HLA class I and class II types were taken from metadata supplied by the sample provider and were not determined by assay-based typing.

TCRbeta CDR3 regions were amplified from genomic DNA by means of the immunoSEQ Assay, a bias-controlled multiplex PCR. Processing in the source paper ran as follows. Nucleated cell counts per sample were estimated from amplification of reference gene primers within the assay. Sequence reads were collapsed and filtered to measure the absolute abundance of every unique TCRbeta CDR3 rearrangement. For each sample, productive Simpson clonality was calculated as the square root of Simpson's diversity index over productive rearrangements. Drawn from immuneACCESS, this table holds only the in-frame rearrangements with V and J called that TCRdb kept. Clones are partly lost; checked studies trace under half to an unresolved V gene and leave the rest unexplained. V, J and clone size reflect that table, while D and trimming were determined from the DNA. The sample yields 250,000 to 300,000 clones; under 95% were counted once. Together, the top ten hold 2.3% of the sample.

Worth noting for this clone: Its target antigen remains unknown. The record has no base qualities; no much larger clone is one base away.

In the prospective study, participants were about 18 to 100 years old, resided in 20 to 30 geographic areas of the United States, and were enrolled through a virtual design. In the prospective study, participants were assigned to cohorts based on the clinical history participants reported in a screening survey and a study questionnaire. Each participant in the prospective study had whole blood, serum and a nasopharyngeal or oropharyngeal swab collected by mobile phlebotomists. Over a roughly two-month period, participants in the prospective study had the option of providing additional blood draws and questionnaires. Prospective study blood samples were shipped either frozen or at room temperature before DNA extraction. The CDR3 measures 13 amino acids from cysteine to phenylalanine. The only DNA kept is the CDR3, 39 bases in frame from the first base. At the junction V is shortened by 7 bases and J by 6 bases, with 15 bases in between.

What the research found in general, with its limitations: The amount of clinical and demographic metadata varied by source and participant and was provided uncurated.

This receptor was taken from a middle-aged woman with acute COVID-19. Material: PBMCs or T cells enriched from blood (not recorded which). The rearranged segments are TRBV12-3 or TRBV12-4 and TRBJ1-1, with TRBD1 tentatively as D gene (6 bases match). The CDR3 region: CASTKGQFAEAFF. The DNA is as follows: TGTGCCAGCACCAAAGGACAGTTCGCTGAAGCTTTCTTT.